The present entry profiles one TCR beta chain with its context. The target of this receptor is not known. No clone much larger than this one lies a single base away; base qualities are absent. The germline V gene supplies CDR1 MRHNA and CDR2 SNTAGT. From the cysteine up to the phenylalanine, the CDR3 has a length of 14 residues. Only the CDR3 DNA stays, 42 bases, in frame from base 1. Trimming at the junction amounts to 5 bases on V and 0 bases on J, and the germline ends lie 9 bases apart. These data originate in a study of blood T cell repertoires in COVID-19 (dated by TCRdb to about 2020). General notes on the study: Samples covering the acute and convalescent phases of COVID-19 were provided by collaborators in the United States, Italy and Spain. The prospective study material was composed of cDNA or gDNA derived from T cells, B-cell-depleted T cells, or PBMCs. The dataset comprised deeply sampled blood TCRbeta repertoires from subjects exposed to, actively infected with, or recovered from COVID-19. The repertoires were released in a freely available public database meant as a resource for research on the immune response to SARS-CoV-2. Samples were obtained from the ongoing ImmuneRACE study (first 160 participants) and from over 1,000 subjects provided by 6 global collaborators. A de-identified subject ID, COVID-19 status, age in years and sex were almost always included in the sample metadata. Where available, HLA class I and class II types were taken from metadata supplied by the sample provider and were not determined by assay-based typing.

TCRbeta CDR3 regions were amplified from genomic DNA by means of the immunoSEQ Assay, a bias-controlled multiplex PCR. Under the source paper's analysis protocol: Nucleated cell counts per sample were estimated from amplification of reference gene primers within the assay. To quantify the absolute abundance of each unique TCRbeta CDR3 rearrangement, sequence reads were collapsed and filtered. For each sample, productive Simpson clonality was calculated as the square root of Simpson's diversity index across productive rearrangements. The immuneACCESS repertoire file appears here via TCRdb, limited to in-frame rearrangements. These files lack a portion of the clones; in checked studies, under half of the deficit traces to unresolved V genes, and the cause of the others is not known. Clone size and V and J calls were adopted from that table, with D and trimming inferred from the DNA. The sample table holds around 210,000 clones, of which approximately 82% were seen once. The top ten clonotypes cover around 14% of the sample.

What the study reported, not specific to this receptor: How much clinical and demographic metadata was included differed by source and by participant, and the metadata was provided uncurated.

Collaborating institutions collected whole blood in K2EDTA tubes following their own protocols. For TCRbeta analysis, collaborators shipped samples in one of three forms: frozen whole blood, isolated PBMCs, or DNA extracted from either of those sample types. The chain uses TRBV6-4 and TRBJ2-3, with the D gene too uncertain to name. The sample comprised peripheral blood. The receptor was isolated from a human donor in a cohort sampled during active COVID-19. The nucleotide sequence reads as follows: TGTGCCAGCAGTAGAGAAGCTAGCACAGATACGCAGTATTTT. Its amino acids are CASSREASTDTQYF.